This TCR beta chain was captured in a study of T-cell reconstitution after alpha-beta-depleted transplantation in children. Study-wide results and caveats: Several hundred rapidly expanded clones from non-depleted graft cells reportedly supplied alpha-beta T cells about two months post-transplant.

Library preparation (for TCRbeta) was performed with unique molecular identifiers. TCRdb re-derived calls from the PCR reads in MiXCR, one entry per CDR3 protein. Here the sample spans approximately 230,000 distinct CDR3 sequences, 20% to 30% being singletons. V gave up 3 bases and J gave up 2 bases, with 10 bases separating them. The length of the CDR3 is 13 residues. Germline lookup yields CDR1 SQVTM and CDR2 ANQGSEA. The table lists this clonotype with many counts. Its specificity is unknown. This clonotype originated in a girl aged 2 to 10 with Fanconi anemia, due to receive a stem cell transplant. The gene calls are TRBV29-1 and TRBJ1-1; possibly TRBD1 for D (5 bases). The sequenced sample was PBMCs, obtained before TCRalphabeta/CD19-depleted stem cell transplant. CDR3 residues: CSVEKGLNTEAFF. CDR3 bases: TGCAGCGTTGAGAAGGGACTTAACACTGAAGCTTTCTTT. Supplemented by reference TRBV29-1 and TRBJ1-1, the full variable domain reads SAVISQKPSRDICQRGTSLTIQCQVDSQVTMMFWYRQQPGQSLTLIATANQGSEATYESGFVIDKFPISRPNLTFSTLTVSNMSPEDSSIYLCSVEKGLNTEAFFGQGTRLTVV.